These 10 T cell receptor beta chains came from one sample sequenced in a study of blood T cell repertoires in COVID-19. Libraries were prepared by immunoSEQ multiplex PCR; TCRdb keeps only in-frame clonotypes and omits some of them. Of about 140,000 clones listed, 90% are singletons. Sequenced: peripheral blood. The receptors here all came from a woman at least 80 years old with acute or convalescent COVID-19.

The CDR3 sequence is CASSPKGQGLPSGEKLFF. CDR3 DNA: TGCGCCAGCAGCCCCAAGGGACAGGGACTCCCGTCGGGTGAAAAACTGTTTTTT. V gene TRBV5-1 combines with J gene TRBJ1-4; TRBD1 matches 9 bases. Looked up from germline, CDR1 is SGHRS and CDR2 is YFSETQ. V shed 4 bases and J 7 bases; nucleotides not matched to a gene: 17. This CDR3 is built from 18 residues.

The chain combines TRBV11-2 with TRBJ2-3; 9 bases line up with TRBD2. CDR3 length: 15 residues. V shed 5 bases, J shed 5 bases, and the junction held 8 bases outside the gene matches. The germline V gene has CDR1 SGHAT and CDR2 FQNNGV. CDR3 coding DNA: TGTGCCAGCAGCCGAGGGACTAGCCTTGGAGATACGCAGTATTTT. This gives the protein CASSRGTSLGDTQYF.

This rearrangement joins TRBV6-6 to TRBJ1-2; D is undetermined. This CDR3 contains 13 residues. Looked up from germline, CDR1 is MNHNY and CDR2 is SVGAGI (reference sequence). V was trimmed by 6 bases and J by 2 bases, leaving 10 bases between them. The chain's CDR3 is CASSPGGNYGYTF. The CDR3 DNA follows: TGTGCCAGCAGCCCCGGAGGGAACTATGGCTACACCTTC.

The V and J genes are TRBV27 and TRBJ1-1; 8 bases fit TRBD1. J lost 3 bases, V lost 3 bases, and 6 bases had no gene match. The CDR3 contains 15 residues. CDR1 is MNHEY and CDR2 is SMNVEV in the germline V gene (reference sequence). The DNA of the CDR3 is TGTGCCAGCAGTTTCAACCAGGGGGCGGACACTGAAGCTTTCTTT. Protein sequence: CASSFNQGADTEAFF.

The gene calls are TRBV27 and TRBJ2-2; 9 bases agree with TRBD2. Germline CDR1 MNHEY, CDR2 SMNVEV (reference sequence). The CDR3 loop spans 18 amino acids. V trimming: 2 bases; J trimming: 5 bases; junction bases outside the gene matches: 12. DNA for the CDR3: TGTGCCAGCAGTTTAAGCCCGTCGAGCGGGGGGCCAACCGGGGAGCTGTTTTTT. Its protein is CASSLSPSSGGPTGELFF.

The CDR3 reads CASSYYLYRGRGEAFF. In DNA, the CDR3 is TGTGCCAGCAGTTACTACCTCTACAGGGGACGGGGTGAAGCTTTCTTT. This rearrangement joins TRBV6-5 to TRBJ1-1; 7 bases map to TRBD1. With V trimmed by 1 base and J by 7 bases, 12 bases remained unmatched. The germline gives CDR1 MNHEY, CDR2 SVGAGI. The CDR3 length is 16 residues.

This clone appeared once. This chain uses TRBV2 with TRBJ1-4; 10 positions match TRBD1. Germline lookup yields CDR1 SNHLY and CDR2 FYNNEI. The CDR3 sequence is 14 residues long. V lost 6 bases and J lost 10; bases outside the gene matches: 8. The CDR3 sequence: CASRAGQGSGKLFF. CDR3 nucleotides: TGTGCCAGCAGGGCGGGACAGGGGAGCGGAAAACTGTTTTTT.

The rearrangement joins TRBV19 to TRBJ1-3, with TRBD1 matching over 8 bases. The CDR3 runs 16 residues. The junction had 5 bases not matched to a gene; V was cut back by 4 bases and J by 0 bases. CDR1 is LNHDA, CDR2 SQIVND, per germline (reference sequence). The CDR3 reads CASSTTGDSSGNTIYF. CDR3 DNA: TGTGCCAGTAGTACGACAGGGGACTCCTCTGGAAACACCATATATTTT. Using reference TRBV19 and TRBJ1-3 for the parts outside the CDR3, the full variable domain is DGGITQSPKYLFRKEGQNVTLSCEQNLNHDAMYWYRQDPGQGLRLIYYSQIVNDFQKGDIAEGYSVSREKKESFPLTVTSAQKNPTAFYLCASSTTGDSSGNTIYFGEGSWLTVV.

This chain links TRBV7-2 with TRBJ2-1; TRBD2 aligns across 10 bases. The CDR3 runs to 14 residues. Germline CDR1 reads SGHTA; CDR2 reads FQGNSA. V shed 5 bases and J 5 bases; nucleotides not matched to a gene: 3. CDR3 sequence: CASSKGLANNEQFF. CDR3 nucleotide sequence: TGTGCCAGCAGCAAGGGACTAGCGAACAATGAGCAGTTCTTC.

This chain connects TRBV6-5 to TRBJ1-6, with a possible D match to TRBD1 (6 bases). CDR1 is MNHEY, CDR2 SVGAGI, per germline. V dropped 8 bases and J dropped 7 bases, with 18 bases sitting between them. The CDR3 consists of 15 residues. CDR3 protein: CASWQGTLGNSPLHF. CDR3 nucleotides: TGTGCCAGCTGGCAGGGGACCTTAGGCAATTCACCCCTCCACTTT.